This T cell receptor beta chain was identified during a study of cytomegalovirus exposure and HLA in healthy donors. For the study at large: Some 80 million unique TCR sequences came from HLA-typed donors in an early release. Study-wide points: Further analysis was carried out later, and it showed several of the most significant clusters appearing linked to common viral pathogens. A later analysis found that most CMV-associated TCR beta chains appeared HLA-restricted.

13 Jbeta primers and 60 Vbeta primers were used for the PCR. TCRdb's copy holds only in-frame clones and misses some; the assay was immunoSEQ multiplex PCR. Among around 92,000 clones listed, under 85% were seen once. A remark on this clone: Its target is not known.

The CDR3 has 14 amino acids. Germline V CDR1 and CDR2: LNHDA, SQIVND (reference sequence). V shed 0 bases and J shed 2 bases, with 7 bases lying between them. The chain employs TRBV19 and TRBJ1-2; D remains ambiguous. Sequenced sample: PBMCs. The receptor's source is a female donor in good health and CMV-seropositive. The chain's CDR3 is CASSIEGGNYGYTF. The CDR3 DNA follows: TGTGCCAGTAGTATAGAGGGCGGGAACTATGGCTACACCTTC.